This TCR beta chain was sequenced during a study of PD-L1 blockade in urothelial cancer. Time point in this sample: peripheral blood 6 weeks after treatment start. The study enrolled patients with locally advanced or metastatic urothelial carcinoma. Clones were sequenced by immunoSEQ multiplex PCR, and TCRdb holds only the in-frame ones, with some missing. The table includes tens of thousands of clones, approximately 85% detected once. Details on this clone: Its antigen is not identified.

There are 16 residues in the CDR3. The V and J ends lost 0 bases and 0 bases respectively, with 12 bases between them. The V gene's germline CDR1 is LNHNV and CDR2 YYDKDF (reference sequence). Study-wide findings and caveats: Larger 3-week expansion of tumor-associated blood clones was seen in durable-benefit patients.

The source is a man between 45 and 60 years old with urothelial cancer. The starting material was PBMCs, obtained around atezolizumab (anti-PD-L1) treatment. V usage is TRBV15 and J usage is TRBJ2-7; TRBD2 might be the D (5 bases). The CDR3 nucleotides are TGTGCCACCAGCAGAGATAGGCGGGCCCTCTCCTACGAGCAGTACTTC. This codes for CATSRDRRALSYEQYF.